A single T cell receptor beta chain is shown here with its context. With 5 bases removed from V and 2 bases from J, the gap between germline ends came to 25 bases. The CDR3 loop spans 18 amino acids. Germline-derived CDR1 and CDR2 are MNHEY and SMNVEV (reference sequence). This sample is drawn from a study of blood T cell repertoires in COVID-19. Original data processing: Amplified reference gene primers provided the basis for estimating nucleated cell counts. Repertoires were generated with immunoSEQ multiplex PCR, while TCRdb's copy carries only in-frame clones and drops some. The DNA was the basis for D and trimming; V, J and clone size are from that table. The sample includes about 180,000 clones, around 87% of them seen just once.

Source material: peripheral blood. The TCR sequence derives from a woman aged 70-85 years with COVID-19, enrolled during active disease. The V gene is TRBV27, the J gene TRBJ2-7; tentatively, D is TRBD1 (5 bases). The CDR3 here is CASSLRWTPAQQTYEQYF. CDR3 DNA: TGTGCCAGCAGTCTACGTTGGACACCGGCTCAGCAAACCTACGAGCAGTACTTC.